Included here is one TCR beta chain sequence, with context. Source study methods: Amplification with reference gene primers provided the estimates of nucleated cell counts. Measured with immunoSEQ multiplex PCR; TCRdb has only the in-frame clones, and not every one. The D gene and trimming were derived from the DNA, and the V and J assignments and clone size from that table. The table shows about 240,000 clones, with 80% to 85% occurring only once. The entry originates in a study of blood T cell repertoires in COVID-19. For the study at large: Material from acute and convalescent COVID-19 was sourced from the United States, Italy and Spain. The analysed material was cDNA or gDNA that came from T cells, B-cell-depleted T cells, or PBMCs.

This CDR3 is built from 16 residues. V was clipped by 5 bases and J by 1 base; unmatched bases: 6. Germline V lookup: CDR1 SGHTA, CDR2 FQGTGA. This chain links TRBV7-3 with TRBJ2-2; 8 bases line up with TRBD1. The receptor was isolated from an older woman with active or convalescent COVID-19. The sequenced sample was peripheral blood. The CDR3, as DNA: TGTGCCAGCAGCCCCGGACAGGGATTGAACACCGGGGAGCTGTTTTTT. As protein: CASSPGQGLNTGELFF.